Each of the 20 T cell receptor beta chains below was sequenced from the same sample in a study of T cell responses to AZD1222 COVID-19 vaccine. The data were produced by immunoSEQ multiplex PCR, yet TCRdb's version contains in-frame clones alone and is incomplete. The sample holds 120,000 to 150,000 clones; over 75% are singletons and the top ten take 5% to 5.5%. The sample was peripheral blood, taken 28 days after the second dose of the MenACWY control vaccine. These TCRs come from an adult who received the MenACWY meningococcal vaccine as a control.

J is TRBJ1-4 and V is TRBV7-9; D unclear. Trimming stripped 0 bases from V and 8 bases from J, with 10 bases between. Looked up from germline, CDR1 is SEHNR and CDR2 is FQNEAQ (reference sequence). The CDR3 loop spans 14 amino acids. CDR3 loop: CASSLALADEKLFF. The CDR3 DNA follows: TGTGCCAGCAGCTTAGCGTTGGCAGACGAAAAACTGTTTTTT.

The chain is built from TRBV10-3 and TRBJ2-5; 9 positions agree with TRBD1. Losses at the gene ends were 7 bases for V and 5 bases for J; bases not matched to a gene: 8. Germline V CDR1 and CDR2: ENHRY, SYGVKD. This CDR3 contains 14 residues. The chain's CDR3 is CAITQGQGFETQYF. The CDR3 nucleotides read TGTGCCATCACCCAGGGACAGGGATTCGAGACCCAGTACTTC.

This chain uses TRBV28 with TRBJ1-4; D gene uncertain. This CDR3 comprises 13 residues. V was pared by 5 bases and J by 4 bases, with 8 bases between. Germline loops: CDR1 MDHEN, CDR2 SYDVKM. The CDR3 sequence is CASSLASNEKLFF. In DNA, the CDR3 is TGTGCCAGCAGTCTGGCGAGTAATGAAAAACTGTTTTTT.

The chain carries TRBV10-3 and TRBJ1-2; D gene unclear. Per the germline V gene, CDR1 is ENHRY and CDR2 is SYGVKD. The CDR3 is made up of 12 amino acids. Trimming took 8 bases from V and 3 from J, leaving 10 bases between them. The DNA of the CDR3 is TGTGCCATCGGAAGAACGGACTATGGCTACACCTTC. Translating gives CAIGRTDYGYTF.

V gene TRBV29-1 combines with J gene TRBJ1-1; no clear D gene. V gave up 7 bases and J gave up 2 bases, with 14 bases separating them. The CDR3 sequence is 13 residues long. Looked up from germline, CDR1 is SQVTM and CDR2 is ANQGSEA. Written as DNA, the CDR3 is TGCAGCGCTGCACCGAGCTACAACACTGAAGCTTTCTTT. Protein: CSAAPSYNTEAFF.

This sequence joins TRBV4-1 and TRBJ1-6; TRBD1 matches at 10 bases. V gave up 4 bases and J gave up 5 bases; unmatched junction bases: 8. The CDR3 contains 17 residues. Germline V CDR1 and CDR2: MGHRA, YSYEKL. CDR3 in amino acids: CASSRWDRGRNNSPLHF. In DNA, the CDR3 is TGCGCCAGCAGCCGTTGGGACAGGGGAAGAAATAATTCACCCCTCCACTTT.

This chain joins TRBV20-1 and TRBJ1-5; D unresolved. The CDR3 is made up of 13 amino acids. The V gene's germline CDR1 is DFQATT and CDR2 SNEGSKA (reference sequence). V lost 3 bases and J 7 bases, leaving 13 bases between the germline ends. In DNA form, the CDR3 reads TGCAGTGCTAGTGGGCGGGCCTACCAGCCCCAGCATTTT. The encoded protein is CSASGRAYQPQHF.

The gene calls are TRBV6-2 or TRBV6-3 and TRBJ1-1, with D perhaps matching TRBD1 (5 bases). Germline V lookup: CDR1 MNHEY, CDR2 SVGEGT. The CDR3 is 13 residues long. Trimming cost V 0 bases and J 6 bases, with 8 bases left between them. CDR3 region: CASSYSGGAEAFF. For the CDR3, the DNA is TGTGCCAGCAGTTACTCGGGAGGGGCTGAAGCTTTCTTT.

CDR3 in DNA: TGTGCCAGCAGCCAAGACGGGAACACTGAAGCTTTCTTT. Protein: CASSQDGNTEAFF. The chain uses TRBV14 and TRBJ1-1; D unclear. Per the germline V gene, CDR1 is SGHDN and CDR2 is FVKESK. Trimming removed 0 bases from V and 1 base from J, with 3 bases in between. CDR3 size: 13 residues.

V gene TRBV6-2 or TRBV6-3 combines with J gene TRBJ2-7; D possibly corresponds to TRBD2 (6 bases). The germline V gene encodes CDR1 MNHEY and CDR2 SVGEGT. The V and J ends lost 0 bases and 4 bases respectively, with 19 bases between them. The CDR3 is made up of 17 amino acids. In nucleotides, the CDR3 is TGTGCCAGCAGTTACTCACGGACTACTGATACCTATTACGAGCAGTACTTC. This translates into CASSYSRTTDTYYEQYF.

The genes are TRBV6-6 and TRBJ1-1; D call uncertain. Germline V gene lookup returns CDR1 MNHNY and CDR2 SVGAGI (reference sequence). V lost 0 bases, J lost 0 bases, and 11 bases lay in between. The CDR3 totals 16 residues. The CDR3 reads CASSYSGRLMNTEAFF. The DNA for the CDR3 is TGTGCCAGCAGTTACTCTGGCAGATTAATGAACACTGAAGCTTTCTTT.

The J gene is TRBJ2-2, the V gene TRBV27; tentatively, D is TRBD1 or TRBD2 (5 bases each). Germline-derived CDR1 and CDR2 are MNHEY and SMNVEV (reference sequence). CDR3 size: 15 residues. The V end lost 3 bases, the J end lost 3 bases, and 11 bases lay between the germline ends. CDR3 region: CASSFRGPYTGELFF. DNA of the CDR3: TGTGCCAGCAGTTTTAGGGGACCGTACACCGGGGAGCTGTTTTTT.

The chain combines TRBV12-5 with TRBJ2-1; D remains unclear. This CDR3 has 16 residues. Germline-derived CDR1 and CDR2 are LGHNT and FRNRAP. Trimming took off 4 bases at V and 0 bases at J, with 13 bases between the two ends. CDR3 loop: CASGSIPESSYNEQFF. The DNA of the CDR3 is TGTGCTAGTGGTTCGATACCAGAGAGCTCCTACAATGAGCAGTTCTTC.

The rearrangement links TRBV19 to TRBJ1-5, with no clear D. The germline V and J ends were trimmed by 9 bases and 2 bases, with 17 bases remaining between them. Germline CDR1 LNHDA, CDR2 SQIVND (reference sequence). This CDR3 region has 15 residues. The CDR3 region has the DNA TGTGCCAGCCAGGTAGGCCCTTTTGGCAATCAGCCCCAGCATTTT. As protein: CASQVGPFGNQPQHF.

The chain joins TRBV2 to TRBJ2-5; D is possibly TRBD2 (7 bases). This CDR3 region has 15 residues. Germline V gene data show CDR1 as SNHLY and CDR2 as FYNNEI. V was pared by 3 bases and J by 2 bases, with 13 bases between. DNA of the CDR3: TGTGCCAGCAGTGATGAGGGGGGGCTGCAAGAGACCCAGTACTTC. Translation gives CASSDEGGLQETQYF.

The chain recombines TRBV30 with TRBJ2-1, with TRBD1 matching 8 bases. J was trimmed by 7 bases and V by 7 bases; bases with no gene match: 6. This CDR3 comprises 12 residues. Germline CDR1 and CDR2: GTSNPN and SVGIG (reference sequence). CDR3 nucleotide sequence: TGTGCCTTCGGACAGGGTGGGAATGAGCAGTTCTTC. Amino acid sequence: CAFGQGGNEQFF.

This chain joins TRBV5-8 and TRBJ2-3; D gene ambiguous. CDR1 SGHTS and CDR2 YDEGEE come from the germline V gene. V was trimmed by 5 bases and J by 4 bases, leaving 17 bases between them. The CDR3 is made up of 15 amino acids. DNA of the CDR3: TGTGCCAGCAGACAGACGGGCAGAGTCCCAGATACGCAGTATTTT. Translating gives CASRQTGRVPDTQYF. Filled out from reference TRBV5-8 and TRBJ2-3, the complete variable domain reads EAGVTQSPTHLIKTRGQQATLRCSPISGHTSVYWYQQALGLGLQFLLWYDEGEERNRGNFPPRFSGRQFPNYSSELNVNALELEDSALYLCASRQTGRVPDTQYFGPGTRLTVL.

The chain recombines TRBV9 with TRBJ1-1; D is uncertain. The germline CDR1 and CDR2 sequences are SGDLS and YYNGEE. The CDR3 sequence is 14 residues long. V lost 3 bases to trimming and J lost 1 base, with 10 bases between them. The CDR3 is CASSGGSWNTEAFF. The DNA for the CDR3 is TGTGCCAGCAGCGGCGGGTCTTGGAACACTGAAGCTTTCTTT.

The sample holds one count of this clone. The chain couples TRBV7-8 to TRBJ1-6; no firm D call. The CDR3 length is 12 residues. V lost 0 bases to trimming and J lost 14 bases, with 8 bases between them. CDR1 and CDR2 (germline): SGHVS, FQNEAQ. CDR3 bases: TGTGCCAGCAGCTTAGCAAGGGAATCCCTCCACTTT. It codes for CASSLARESLHF.

V usage is TRBV2 and J usage is TRBJ2-5; D is perhaps TRBD2 (6 bases). This CDR3 is 13 amino acids long. Trimming shortened V by 7 bases and J by 0 bases, and 9 bases separated the two germline ends. Germline V gene lookup returns CDR1 SNHLY and CDR2 FYNNEI. DNA of the CDR3: TGTGCCAGCAACGCGGGGTACCAAGAGACCCAGTACTTC. This gives the protein CASNAGYQETQYF.